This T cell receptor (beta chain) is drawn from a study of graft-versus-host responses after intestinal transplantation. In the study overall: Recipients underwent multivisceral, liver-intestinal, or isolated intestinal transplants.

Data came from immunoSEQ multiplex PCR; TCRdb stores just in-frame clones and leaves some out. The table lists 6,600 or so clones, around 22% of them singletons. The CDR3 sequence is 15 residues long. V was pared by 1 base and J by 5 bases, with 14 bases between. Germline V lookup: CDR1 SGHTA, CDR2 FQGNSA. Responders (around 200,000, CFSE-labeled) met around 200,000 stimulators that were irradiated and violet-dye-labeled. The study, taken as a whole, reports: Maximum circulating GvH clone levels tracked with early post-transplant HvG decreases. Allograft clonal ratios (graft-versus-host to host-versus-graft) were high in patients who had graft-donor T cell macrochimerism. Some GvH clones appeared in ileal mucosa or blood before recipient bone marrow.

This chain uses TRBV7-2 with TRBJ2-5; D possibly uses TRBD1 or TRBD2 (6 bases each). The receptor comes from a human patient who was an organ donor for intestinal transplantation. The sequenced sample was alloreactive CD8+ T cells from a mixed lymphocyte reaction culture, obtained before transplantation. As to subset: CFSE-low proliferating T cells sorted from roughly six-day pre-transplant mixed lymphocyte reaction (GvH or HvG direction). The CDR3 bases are TGTGCCAGCAGCTTAGGTGGAGGGGGGCAGGAGACCCAGTACTTC. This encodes CASSLGGGGQETQYF.